The 21 T cell receptor beta chains listed next were all sequenced from one sample in a study of T cell responses to AZD1222 COVID-19 vaccine. TCRdb keeps only in-frame clones here, not all; method: immunoSEQ multiplex PCR. This table holds some 150,000 clones, more than 85% found once. Sequenced material: peripheral blood, taken on day 0 of MenACWY control vaccination. The receptor set was obtained from an adult in good health.

The rearrangement uses TRBV20-1 and TRBJ2-7, with unresolved D. Deletions cut 2 bases from V and 5 bases from J, with 7 bases between. Germline CDR1 reads DFQATT; CDR2 reads SNEGSKA (reference sequence). The CDR3 sequence is 11 residues long. The CDR3 is CSARLDNEQYF. CDR3 DNA sequence: TGCAGTGCTAGACTTGATAACGAGCAGTACTTC.

The V gene is TRBV3-1 (or the pseudogene TRBV3-2), the J gene TRBJ1-2; TRBD1 agrees at 7 bases. The CDR3 contains 13 residues. Germline values: CDR1 LGHDT, CDR2 YNNKEL (reference sequence). V gave up 10 bases and J gave up 0 bases; unmatched junction bases: 5. This chain's CDR3 is CATRQGANYGYTF. The CDR3, as DNA: TGTGCCACTCGACAGGGAGCTAACTATGGCTACACCTTC.

The rearrangement links TRBV27 to TRBJ1-5; tentatively, D is TRBD1 (5 bases). This CDR3 contains 16 residues. Germline CDR1 reads MNHEY; CDR2 reads SMNVEV (reference sequence). The V end lost 0 bases, the J end lost 0 bases, and 9 bases lay between the germline ends. This CDR3 reads CASSLSRGTSNQPQHF. CDR3 sequence (DNA): TGTGCCAGCAGTTTATCGCGGGGCACTAGCAATCAGCCCCAGCATTTT.

The genes are TRBV30 and TRBJ1-6; no reliable D call. The germline V gene encodes CDR1 GTSNPN and CDR2 SVGIG (reference sequence). Trimming removed 0 bases at V and 8 bases at J, with 11 bases between. The CDR3 consists of 14 residues. CDR3 loop: CAWSVTLADSPLHF. The CDR3 DNA sequence: TGTGCCTGGAGTGTCACCCTGGCGGATTCACCCCTCCACTTT. Full variable domain (outside the CDR3, taken from reference TRBV30 and TRBJ1-6): SQTIHQWPATLVQPVGSPLSLECTVEGTSNPNLYWYRQAAGRGLQLLFYSVGIGQISSEVPQNLSASRPQDRQFILSSKKLLLSDSGFYLCAWSVTLADSPLHFGNGTRLTVT.

The chain carries TRBV9 and TRBJ2-3, with TRBD2 matching over 9 bases. This CDR3 region has 18 residues. Trimming cost V 0 bases and J 0 bases; bases outside gene matches: 8. Germline-derived CDR1 and CDR2 are SGDLS and YYNGEE. The chain's CDR3 is CASSVGQASGRSTDTQYF. The CDR3 bases are TGTGCCAGCAGCGTAGGGCAGGCGAGCGGGAGGAGCACAGATACGCAGTATTTT.

This chain uses TRBV9 with TRBJ1-6; D perhaps matches TRBD1 (5 bases). Looked up from germline, CDR1 is SGDLS and CDR2 is YYNGEE. V lost 3 bases to trimming and J lost 7 bases, with 14 bases between them. This CDR3 is built from 15 residues. CDR3 in DNA: TGTGCCAGCAGCGCGGCGGGACTTACGAATTCACCCCTCCACTTT. Protein: CASSAAGLTNSPLHF.

The chain has TRBV6-5 and TRBJ2-2; tentatively, D is TRBD1 (6 bases). With 6 bases removed from V and 6 bases from J, the gap between germline ends came to 14 bases. Germline CDR1 and CDR2: MNHEY and SVGAGI. This CDR3 is 14 amino acids long. The CDR3 region has the DNA TGTGCCAGCAGAGAGGGGGTAGTCGCCGGGGAGCTGTTTTTT. Translating gives CASREGVVAGELFF.

This rearrangement joins TRBV5-5 to TRBJ2-2, with D uncertain. CDR1 is SGHKS, CDR2 YYEKEE, per germline (reference sequence). V was clipped by 6 bases and J by 6 bases, with 9 bases between them. CDR3 length: 12 amino acids. The CDR3: CASNLMAGELFF. Here the CDR3 DNA reads TGTGCCAGCAACTTAATGGCCGGGGAGCTGTTTTTT.

This sequence joins TRBV9 and TRBJ1-2; 8 positions match TRBD1. Losses at the gene ends were 2 bases for V and 7 bases for J; bases not matched to a gene: 7. Germline CDR1 SGDLS, CDR2 YYNGEE. The CDR3 runs 14 residues. CDR3 bases: TGTGCCAGCAGCGTCACGACAGGGGTTAGTGGCTACACCTTC. Translation: CASSVTTGVSGYTF.

The gene calls are TRBV9 and TRBJ1-2; TRBD1 is a possible D gene (6 bases). Germline values: CDR1 SGDLS, CDR2 YYNGEE. Trimming took off 5 bases at V and 5 bases at J, with 16 bases between the two ends. CDR3 length: 14 amino acids. In DNA, the CDR3 is TGTGCCAGCAGTCCAGGGGAGACTTATTATGGCTACACCTTC. As protein: CASSPGETYYGYTF.

The CDR3 sequence: CASSSLIRTGFYGYTF. The CDR3 DNA is TGTGCCAGCAGTTCCCTGATCCGGACAGGTTTCTATGGCTACACCTTC. V usage is TRBV6-2 or TRBV6-3 and J usage is TRBJ1-2, with TRBD1 identical over 7 bases. The V and J ends lost 4 bases and 4 bases, in that order; junction bases with no gene match: 12. From germline, CDR1 is MNHEY and CDR2 SVGEGT. The CDR3 has 16 residues.

Only one count was recorded for this clone. V and J are TRBV24-1 and TRBJ1-5; D unclear. Per the germline V gene, CDR1 is KGHDR and CDR2 is SFDVKD. V lost 4 bases to trimming and J lost 9 bases, with 15 bases between them. The CDR3 is made up of 14 amino acids. The CDR3 coding sequence is TGTGCCACCAGTGAAGATCGGCACCTTTCGCCCCAGCATTTT. Translation gives CATSEDRHLSPQHF.

This chain uses TRBV7-9 with TRBJ1-5, with 8 bases aligning to TRBD1. Germline trimming cut 1 base from V and 0 bases from J; bases unmatched to any gene: 8. This CDR3 has 18 amino acids. Germline V gene lookup returns CDR1 SEHNR and CDR2 FQNEAQ (reference sequence). DNA of the CDR3: TGTGCCAGCAGCTTAGGCCCAGGGGGCAAGGGTAGCAATCAGCCCCAGCATTTT. The encoded protein is CASSLGPGGKGSNQPQHF.

The chain links TRBV3-1 (or the pseudogene TRBV3-2) to TRBJ1-5; 10 bases match TRBD1. The J segment lost 5 bases and the V segment lost 0 bases, leaving 1 base of the junction unmatched. This CDR3 spans 15 amino acids. Germline CDR1 is LGHDT and CDR2 is YNNKEL (reference sequence). The CDR3 loop is CASSQDGTGDQPQHF. The DNA for the CDR3 is TGTGCCAGCAGCCAAGATGGGACAGGGGATCAGCCCCAGCATTTT.

V and J are TRBV19 and TRBJ2-3; a possible D gene is TRBD1 (5 bases). Trimming removed 2 bases at V and 5 bases at J, with 14 bases between. Looked up from germline, CDR1 is LNHDA and CDR2 is SQIVND (reference sequence). The CDR3 has 15 amino acids. CDR3 bases: TGTGCCAGTAGTATATGGTCTGTAGGGGAAGATACGCAGTATTTT. Translated, it gives CASSIWSVGEDTQYF.

CDR3 nucleotide sequence: TGTGCCAGCAGCCCCAACCGAGAACGCTATGCTAAGGACGAGCAGTACTTC. Translation: CASSPNRERYAKDEQYF. This chain connects TRBV4-2 to TRBJ2-7; no clear D gene. The CDR3 totals 17 residues. CDR1 and CDR2 from the germline V gene are LGHNA and YNFKEQ. Trimming took off 4 bases at V and 5 bases at J, with 24 bases between the two ends.

The rearrangement joins TRBV7-9 to TRBJ2-7; no reliable D call. V lost 5 bases to trimming and J lost 3 bases, with 14 bases between them. This CDR3 spans 14 amino acids. From germline, CDR1 is SEHNR and CDR2 FQNEAQ (reference sequence). The CDR3 here is CASSPLKLDYEQYF. The CDR3 region has the DNA TGTGCCAGCAGCCCCCTAAAGCTGGACTACGAGCAGTACTTC.

The rearrangement uses TRBV6-5 and TRBJ1-1; the D gene is possibly TRBD1 (6 bases). The germline gives CDR1 MNHEY, CDR2 SVGAGI. V was trimmed by 6 bases and J by 3 bases, leaving 11 bases between them. This CDR3 is built from 13 residues. The CDR3 spells CASRERTDTEAFF. CDR3 in DNA: TGTGCCAGCAGGGAGAGGACAGACACTGAAGCTTTCTTT.

This chain uses TRBV7-2 with TRBJ2-7, with a weak D call TRBD1 (6 bases). Germline V gives CDR1 SGHTA, CDR2 FQGNSA. CDR3 length equals 15 residues. V was pared by 1 base and J by 7 bases, with 17 bases between. CDR3 nucleotide sequence: TGTGCCAGCAGCTTAGGGACAGCTACACCTAGGGAGCAGTACTTC. It codes for CASSLGTATPREQYF.

The chain recombines TRBV11-2 with TRBJ2-3; D not resolved. This CDR3 comprises 15 residues. Germline V gene lookup returns CDR1 SGHAT and CDR2 FQNNGV. V shed 5 bases and J shed 1 base, with 13 bases lying between them. The CDR3 loop is CASSPDSWGTDTQYF. The CDR3 DNA sequence: TGTGCCAGCAGCCCAGACTCATGGGGCACAGATACGCAGTATTTT.

This chain joins TRBV5-4 and TRBJ1-4; no clear D. This CDR3 has 14 amino acids. Trimming shortened V by 5 bases and J by 5 bases, and 13 bases separated the two germline ends. Germline assignment: CDR1 SGHNT and CDR2 YYREEE (reference sequence). In DNA form, the CDR3 reads TGTGCCAGCAGGCAAAACGGACCGAATGAAAAACTGTTTTTT. This encodes CASRQNGPNEKLFF.